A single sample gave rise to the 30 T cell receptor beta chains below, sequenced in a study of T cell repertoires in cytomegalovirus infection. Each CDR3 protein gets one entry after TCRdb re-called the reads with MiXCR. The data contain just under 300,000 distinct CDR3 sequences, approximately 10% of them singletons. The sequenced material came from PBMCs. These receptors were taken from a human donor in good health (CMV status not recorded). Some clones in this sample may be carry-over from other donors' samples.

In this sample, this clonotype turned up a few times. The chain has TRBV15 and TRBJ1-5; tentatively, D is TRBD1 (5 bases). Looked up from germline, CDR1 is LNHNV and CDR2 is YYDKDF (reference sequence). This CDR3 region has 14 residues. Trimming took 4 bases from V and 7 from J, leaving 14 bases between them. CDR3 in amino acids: CATSTDSSNQPQHF. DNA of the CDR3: TGTGCCACCAGCACCGACAGTTCCAACCAGCCCCAGCATTTT.

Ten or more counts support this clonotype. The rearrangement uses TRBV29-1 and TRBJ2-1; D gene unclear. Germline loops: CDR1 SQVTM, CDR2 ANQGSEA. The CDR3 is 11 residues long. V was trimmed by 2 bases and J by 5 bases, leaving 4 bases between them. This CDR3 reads CSVEQDNEQFF. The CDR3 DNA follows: TGCAGCGTTGAACAGGACAATGAGCAGTTCTTC.

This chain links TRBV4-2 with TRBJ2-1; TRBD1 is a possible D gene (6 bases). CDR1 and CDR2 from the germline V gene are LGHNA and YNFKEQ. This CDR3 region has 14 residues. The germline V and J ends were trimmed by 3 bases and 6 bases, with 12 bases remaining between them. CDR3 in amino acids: CASSHGRGGNEQFF. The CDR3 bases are TGTGCCAGCAGCCATGGTAGAGGGGGCAATGAGCAGTTCTTC.

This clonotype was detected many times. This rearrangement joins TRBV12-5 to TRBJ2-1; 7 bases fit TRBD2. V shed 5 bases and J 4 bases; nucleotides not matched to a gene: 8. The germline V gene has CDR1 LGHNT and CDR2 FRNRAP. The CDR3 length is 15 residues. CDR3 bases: TGTGCTAGTGGTCAGAGCGGGGCCTGGTACAATGAGCAGTTCTTC. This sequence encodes CASGQSGAWYNEQFF.

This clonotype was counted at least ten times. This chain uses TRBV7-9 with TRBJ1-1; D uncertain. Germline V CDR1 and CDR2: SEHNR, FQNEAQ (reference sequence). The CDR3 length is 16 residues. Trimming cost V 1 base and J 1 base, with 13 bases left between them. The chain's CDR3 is CASSLGPLLGNTEAFF. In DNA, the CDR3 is TGTGCCAGCAGCTTAGGTCCCCTTTTGGGGAACACTGAAGCTTTCTTT.

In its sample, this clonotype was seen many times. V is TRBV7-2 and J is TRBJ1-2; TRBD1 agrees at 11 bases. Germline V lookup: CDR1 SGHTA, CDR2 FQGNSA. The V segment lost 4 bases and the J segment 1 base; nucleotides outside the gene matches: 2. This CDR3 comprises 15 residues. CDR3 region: CASSWDRGYNYGYTF. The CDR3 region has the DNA TGTGCCAGCAGCTGGGACAGGGGGTATAACTATGGCTACACCTTC.

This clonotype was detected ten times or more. CDR3 region: CASSPQPLYEQYV. In DNA form, the CDR3 reads TGTGCCAGCAGTCCCCAGCCCCTTTACGAGCAGTACGTC. V and J are TRBV6-6 and TRBJ2-7; D remains unclear. There are 13 residues in the CDR3. The germline V gene has CDR1 MNHNY and CDR2 SVGAGI (reference sequence). Trimming removed 5 bases at V and 4 bases at J, with 12 bases between.

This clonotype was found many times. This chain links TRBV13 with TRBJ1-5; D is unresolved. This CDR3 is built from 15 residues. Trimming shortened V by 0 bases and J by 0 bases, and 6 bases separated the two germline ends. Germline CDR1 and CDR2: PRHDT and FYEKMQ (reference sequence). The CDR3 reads CASSLGRGSNQPQHF. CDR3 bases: TGTGCCAGCAGCTTAGGCCGGGGTAGCAATCAGCCCCAGCATTTT.

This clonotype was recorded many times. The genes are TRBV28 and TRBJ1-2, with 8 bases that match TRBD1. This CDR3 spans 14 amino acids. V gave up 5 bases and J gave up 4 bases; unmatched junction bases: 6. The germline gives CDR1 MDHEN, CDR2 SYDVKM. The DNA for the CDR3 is TGTGCCAGCAGTCTCCGACAGGGGAGCTATGGCTACACCTTC. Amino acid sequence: CASSLRQGSYGYTF.

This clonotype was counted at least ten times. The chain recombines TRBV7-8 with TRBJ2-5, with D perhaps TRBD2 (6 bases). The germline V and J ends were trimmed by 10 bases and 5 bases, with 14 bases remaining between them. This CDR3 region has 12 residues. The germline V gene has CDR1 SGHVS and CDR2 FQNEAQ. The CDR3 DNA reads TGTGCCAACGGAGGGTCGGGGGAGACCCAGTACTTC. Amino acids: CANGGSGETQYF.

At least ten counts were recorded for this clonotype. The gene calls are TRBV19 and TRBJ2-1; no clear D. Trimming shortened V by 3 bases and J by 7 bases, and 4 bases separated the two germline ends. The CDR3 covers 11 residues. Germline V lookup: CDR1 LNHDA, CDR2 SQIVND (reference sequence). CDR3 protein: CASSMRNEQFF. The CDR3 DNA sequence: TGTGCCAGTAGTATGAGGAATGAGCAGTTCTTC. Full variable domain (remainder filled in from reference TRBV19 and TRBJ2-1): DGGITQSPKYLFRKEGQNVTLSCEQNLNHDAMYWYRQDPGQGLRLIYYSQIVNDFQKGDIAEGYSVSREKKESFPLTVTSAQKNPTAFYLCASSMRNEQFFGPGTRLTVL.

The CDR3 is CASSYRAEKLFF. For the CDR3, the DNA is TGTGCCAGCAGTTACCGGGCAGAAAAACTGTTTTTT. The genes are TRBV6-2 or TRBV6-3 and TRBJ1-4; D is uncertain. V was pared by 2 bases and J by 8 bases, with 6 bases between. This CDR3 is built from 12 residues. CDR1 and CDR2 from the germline V gene are MNHEY and SVGEGT.

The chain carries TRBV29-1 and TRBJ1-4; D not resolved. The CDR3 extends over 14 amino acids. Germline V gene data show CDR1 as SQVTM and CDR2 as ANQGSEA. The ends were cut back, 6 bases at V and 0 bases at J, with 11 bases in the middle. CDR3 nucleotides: TGCAGCGTCACATGGGATGCAACTAATGAAAAACTGTTTTTT. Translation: CSVTWDATNEKLFF.

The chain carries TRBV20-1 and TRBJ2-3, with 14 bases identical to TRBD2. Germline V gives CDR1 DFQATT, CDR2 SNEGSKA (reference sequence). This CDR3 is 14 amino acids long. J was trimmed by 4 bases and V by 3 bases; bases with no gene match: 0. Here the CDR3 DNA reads TGCAGTGCTAGGACTAGCGGGGGGGCAGATACGCAGTATTTT. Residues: CSARTSGGADTQYF.

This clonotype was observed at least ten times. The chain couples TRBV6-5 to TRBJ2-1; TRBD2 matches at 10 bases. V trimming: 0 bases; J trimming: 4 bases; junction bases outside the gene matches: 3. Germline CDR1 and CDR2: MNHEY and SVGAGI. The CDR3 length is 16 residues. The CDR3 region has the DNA TGTGCCAGCAGTTACTCAGGGACTAGCGCGTACAATGAGCAGTTCTTC. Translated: CASSYSGTSAYNEQFF.

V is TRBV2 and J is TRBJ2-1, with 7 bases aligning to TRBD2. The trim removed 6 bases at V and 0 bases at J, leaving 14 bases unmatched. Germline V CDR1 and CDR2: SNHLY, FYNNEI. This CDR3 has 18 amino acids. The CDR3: CASRGTSSGQYSYNEQFF. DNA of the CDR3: TGTGCCAGCAGGGGAACTAGTAGCGGGCAATACTCCTACAATGAGCAGTTCTTC. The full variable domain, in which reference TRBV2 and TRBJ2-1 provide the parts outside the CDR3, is EPEVTQTPSHQVTQMGQEVILRCVPISNHLYFYWYRQILGQKVEFLVSFYNNEISEKSEIFDDQFSVERPDGSNFTLKIRSTKLEDSAMYFCASRGTSSGQYSYNEQFFGPGTRLTVL.

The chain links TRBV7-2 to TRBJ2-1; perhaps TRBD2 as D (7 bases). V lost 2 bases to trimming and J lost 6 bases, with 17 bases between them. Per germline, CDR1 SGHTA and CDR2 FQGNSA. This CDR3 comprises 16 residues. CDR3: CASSLSRTAGINEQFF. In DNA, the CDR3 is TGTGCCAGCAGCTTAAGTAGGACAGCGGGGATCAATGAGCAGTTCTTC.

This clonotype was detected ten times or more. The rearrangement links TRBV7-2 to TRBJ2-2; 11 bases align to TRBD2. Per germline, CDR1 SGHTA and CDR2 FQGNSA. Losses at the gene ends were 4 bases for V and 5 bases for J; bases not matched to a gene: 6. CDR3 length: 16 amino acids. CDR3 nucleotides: TGTGCCAGCAGCTCTTTAGCGGGGGGGCGAACCGGGGAGCTGTTTTTT. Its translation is CASSSLAGGRTGELFF.

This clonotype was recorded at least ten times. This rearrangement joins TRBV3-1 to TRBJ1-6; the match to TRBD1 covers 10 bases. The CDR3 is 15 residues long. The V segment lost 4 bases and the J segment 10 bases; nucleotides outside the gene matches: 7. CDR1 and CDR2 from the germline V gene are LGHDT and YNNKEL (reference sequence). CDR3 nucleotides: TGTGCCAGCAGCCTCGGACAGGGGGGCAAATCACCCCTCCACTTT. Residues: CASSLGQGGKSPLHF.

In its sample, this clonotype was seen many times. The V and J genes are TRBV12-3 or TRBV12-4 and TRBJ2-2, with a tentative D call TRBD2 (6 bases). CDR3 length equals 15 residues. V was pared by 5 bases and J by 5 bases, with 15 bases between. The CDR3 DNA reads TGTGCCAGCAGTCCTCCGGGACTGACAACCGGGGAGCTGTTTTTT. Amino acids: CASSPPGLTTGELFF.

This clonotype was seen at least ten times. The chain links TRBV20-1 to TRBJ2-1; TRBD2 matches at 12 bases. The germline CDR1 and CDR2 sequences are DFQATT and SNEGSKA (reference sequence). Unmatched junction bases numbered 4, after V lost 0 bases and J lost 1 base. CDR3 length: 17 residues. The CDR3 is CSARDASGGVSYNEQFF. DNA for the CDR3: TGCAGTGCTAGAGATGCTAGCGGGGGGGTATCCTACAATGAGCAGTTCTTC.

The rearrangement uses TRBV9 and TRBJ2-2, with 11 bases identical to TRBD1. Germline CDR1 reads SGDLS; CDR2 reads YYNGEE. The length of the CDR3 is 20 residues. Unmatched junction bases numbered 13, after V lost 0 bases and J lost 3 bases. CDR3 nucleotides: TGTGCCAGCAGCGTAGCTACATCCGGACAGGGGGCGCCTGACACCGGGGAGCTGTTTTTT. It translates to CASSVATSGQGAPDTGELFF.

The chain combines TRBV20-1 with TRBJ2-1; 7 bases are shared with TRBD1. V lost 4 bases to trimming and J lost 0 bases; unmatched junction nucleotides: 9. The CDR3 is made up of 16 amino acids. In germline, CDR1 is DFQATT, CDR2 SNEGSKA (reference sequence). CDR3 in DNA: TGCAGTGCTACAAAGACAGGGTTGGGCTCCTACAATGAGCAGTTCTTC. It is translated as CSATKTGLGSYNEQFF.

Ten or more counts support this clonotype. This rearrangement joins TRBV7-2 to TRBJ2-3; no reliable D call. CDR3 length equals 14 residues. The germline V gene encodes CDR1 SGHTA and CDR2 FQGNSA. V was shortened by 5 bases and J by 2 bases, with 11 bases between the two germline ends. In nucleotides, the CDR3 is TGTGCCAGCAGCCGGAAGGCTCTCACAGATACGCAGTATTTT. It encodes CASSRKALTDTQYF.

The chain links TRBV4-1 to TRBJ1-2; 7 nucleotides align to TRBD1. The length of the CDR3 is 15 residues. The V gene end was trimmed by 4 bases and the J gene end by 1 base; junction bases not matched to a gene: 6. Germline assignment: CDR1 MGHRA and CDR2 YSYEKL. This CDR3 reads CASSLTGVDNYGYTF. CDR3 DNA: TGCGCCAGCAGCCTAACAGGGGTGGATAACTATGGCTACACCTTC.

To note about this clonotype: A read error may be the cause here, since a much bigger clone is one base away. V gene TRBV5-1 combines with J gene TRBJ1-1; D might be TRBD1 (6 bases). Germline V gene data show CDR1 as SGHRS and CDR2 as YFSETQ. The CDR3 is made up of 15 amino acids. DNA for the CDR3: TGCGCCAGCAGCTTGTGGGGGTCGCAGGGGAATGAAGCTCTCTTT. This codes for CASSLWGSQGNEALF.

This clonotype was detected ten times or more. The CDR3 bases are TGTGCCAGCAGTCCCCCGGGACAGGGGCTCTCCTATAATTCACCCCTCCACTTT. It yields the protein CASSPPGQGLSYNSPLHF. V gene TRBV28 combines with J gene TRBJ1-6, with 10 bases aligning to TRBD1. Germline assignment: CDR1 MDHEN and CDR2 SYDVKM. The V gene end was trimmed by 5 bases and the J gene end by 0 bases; junction bases not matched to a gene: 7. The CDR3 spans 18 residues.

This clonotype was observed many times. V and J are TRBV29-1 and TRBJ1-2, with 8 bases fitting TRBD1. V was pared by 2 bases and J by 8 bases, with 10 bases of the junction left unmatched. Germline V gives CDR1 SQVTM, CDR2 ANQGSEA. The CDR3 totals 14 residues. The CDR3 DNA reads TGCAGCGTTGAACCGACAGGGGAGCAGCAAGGCTACACCTTC. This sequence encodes CSVEPTGEQQGYTF.

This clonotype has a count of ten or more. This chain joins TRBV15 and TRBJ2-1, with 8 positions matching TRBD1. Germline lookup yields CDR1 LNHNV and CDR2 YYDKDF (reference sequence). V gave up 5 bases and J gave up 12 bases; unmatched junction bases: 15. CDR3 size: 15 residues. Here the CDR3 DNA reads TGTGCCACCAGCGGGGGGTTAGGACAGGGACGGAGGCAGTTCTTC. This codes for CATSGGLGQGRRQFF.

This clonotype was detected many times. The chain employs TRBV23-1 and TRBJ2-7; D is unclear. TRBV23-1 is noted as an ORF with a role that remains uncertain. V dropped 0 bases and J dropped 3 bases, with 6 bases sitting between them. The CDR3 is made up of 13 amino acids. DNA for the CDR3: TGCGCCAGCAGTCAATCAATCGGCTACGAGCAGTACGTC. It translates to CASSQSIGYEQYV.